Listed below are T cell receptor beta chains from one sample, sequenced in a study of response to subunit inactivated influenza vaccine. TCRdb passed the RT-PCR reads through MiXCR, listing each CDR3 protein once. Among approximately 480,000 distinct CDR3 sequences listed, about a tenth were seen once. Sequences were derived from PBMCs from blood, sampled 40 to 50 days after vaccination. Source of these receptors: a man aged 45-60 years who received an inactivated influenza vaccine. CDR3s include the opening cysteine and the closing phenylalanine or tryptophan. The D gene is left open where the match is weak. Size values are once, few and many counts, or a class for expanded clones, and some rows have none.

CDR3 protein: CASSLAVGGADTQYF
CDR3 DNA: TGTGCCAGCAGTTTAGCCGTTGGGGGCGCAGATACGCAGTATTTT
V gene: TRBV28
clone size: few
D gene: .
J gene: TRBJ2-3

CDR3 protein: CASSPRSGGAFEQFF
CDR3 DNA: TGTGCCAGCAGCCCTAGGAGCGGGGGGGCTTTTGAGCAGTTCTTC
V gene: TRBV6-1
clone size: once
D gene: TRBD2
J gene: TRBJ2-1

CDR3 protein: CASSIGQGRPNTEAFF
CDR3 DNA: TGTGCCAGCAGCATTGGACAGGGAAGACCTAACACTGAAGCTTTCTTT
V gene: TRBV6-2/TRBV6-3
clone size: few
D gene: TRBD1
J gene: TRBJ1-1

CDR3 protein: CASSPAGPKSSPLHF
CDR3 DNA: TGTGCCAGCTCACCGGCAGGGCCCAAATCTTCACCCCTCCACTTT
V gene: TRBV18
clone size: .
D gene: .
J gene: TRBJ1-6

CDR3 protein: CASTRQGSQETQYF
CDR3 DNA: TGTGCCAGCACCCGCCAGGGTAGTCAAGAGACCCAGTACTTC
V gene: TRBV12-3/TRBV12-4
clone size: few
D gene: .
J gene: TRBJ2-5

CDR3 protein: CSGEGGGEGGTTDTQYF
CDR3 DNA: TGCAGTGGGGAAGGAGGGGGCGAGGGGGGGACCACAGATACGCAGTATTTT
V gene: TRBV20-1
clone size: many
D gene: .
J gene: TRBJ2-3

CDR3 protein: CASSLATARTYTGELFF
CDR3 DNA: TGTGCCAGCAGTTTAGCGACGGCTAGAACGTACACCGGGGAGCTGTTTTTT
V gene: TRBV12-3/TRBV12-4
clone size: many
D gene: .
J gene: TRBJ2-2

CDR3 protein: CASSLGGVEETQYF
CDR3 DNA: TGTGCCAGCAGTTTAGGGGGAGTGGAGGAGACCCAGTACTTC
V gene: TRBV12-3/TRBV12-4
clone size: .
D gene: .
J gene: TRBJ2-5

CDR3 protein: CASSLVTGGVYEQYF
CDR3 DNA: TGTGCCAGCAGCTTAGTGACAGGGGGGGTGTACGAGCAGTACTTC
V gene: TRBV11-2
clone size: .
D gene: TRBD1
J gene: TRBJ2-7

CDR3 protein: CASSQDLSLRGGDNEQFF
CDR3 DNA: TGTGCCAGCAGCCAAGACCTCAGTTTGCGGGGGGGAGACAATGAGCAGTTCTTC
V gene: TRBV4-2
clone size: few
D gene: TRBD2
J gene: TRBJ2-1

CDR3 protein: CSVRRAGPSYEQYF
CDR3 DNA: TGCAGCGTTCGTCGAGCCGGGCCCTCCTACGAGCAGTACTTC
V gene: TRBV29-1
clone size: many
D gene: .
J gene: TRBJ2-7

CDR3 protein: CASSLREVTDTQYF
CDR3 DNA: TGTGCCAGCAGTTTACGGGAAGTCACAGATACGCAGTATTTT
V gene: TRBV12-3/TRBV12-4
clone size: many
D gene: .
J gene: TRBJ2-3

CDR3 protein: CASSLARRLAGSYNEQFF
CDR3 DNA: TGTGCCAGCAGCTTAGCTCGTAGGCTAGCGGGCTCCTACAATGAGCAGTTCTTC
V gene: TRBV7-8
clone size: many
D gene: TRBD2
J gene: TRBJ2-1

CDR3 protein: CASRSTEWWIRGDYEQYF
CDR3 DNA: TGTGCCAGCAGATCAACCGAGTGGTGGATCAGGGGTGACTACGAGCAGTACTTC
V gene: TRBV6-1
clone size: many
D gene: .
J gene: TRBJ2-7

CDR3 protein: CASSLELWETQYF
CDR3 DNA: TGTGCCAGCAGCTTAGAGCTTTGGGAGACCCAGTACTTC
V gene: TRBV7-2
clone size: .
D gene: .
J gene: TRBJ2-5

CDR3 protein: CSVGQGRRNEQFF
CDR3 DNA: TGCAGCGTGGGACAGGGGAGGAGGAATGAGCAGTTCTTC
V gene: TRBV29-1
clone size: many
D gene: TRBD1
J gene: TRBJ2-1

CDR3 protein: CASSFVPGTSYEQYF
CDR3 DNA: TGCGCCAGCAGCTTCGTTCCGGGCACCTCCTACGAGCAGTACTTC
V gene: TRBV5-1
clone size: few
D gene: .
J gene: TRBJ2-7

CDR3 protein: CASSLTGGGNQPQHF
CDR3 DNA: TGTGCCAGCAGTTTAACAGGGGGCGGCAATCAGCCCCAGCATTTT
V gene: TRBV5-1
clone size: many
D gene: TRBD1
J gene: TRBJ1-5

CDR3 protein: CATGGQSEQFF
CDR3 DNA: TGTGCCACCGGGGGACAAAGTGAGCAGTTCTTC
V gene: TRBV24-1
clone size: few
D gene: .
J gene: TRBJ2-1